Below, 3 T cell receptor beta chains from the same sample are listed, as sequenced in a study of T cell repertoires in cytomegalovirus infection. Their recognized antigens are unknown. TCRdb redid the calling of the reads with MiXCR, one entry per CDR3 protein. The sample includes approximately 140,000 distinct CDR3 sequences, 20% to 30% of them seen just once. The sample was PBMCs, sequenced either directly or after in vitro stimulation (not recorded which). These TCRs come from a human donor in good health (CMV status not recorded). Some clones in this sample may be carry-over from other donors' samples.

The DNA of the CDR3 is TGTGCCAGTAGTATCTGGACAGGGAGGCAGAATGAGCAGTTCTTC. Residues: CASSIWTGRQNEQFF. The chain links TRBV19 to TRBJ2-1; 8 nucleotides align to TRBD1. In germline, CDR1 is LNHDA, CDR2 SQIVND (reference sequence). V shed 3 bases, J shed 7 bases, and the junction held 8 bases outside the gene matches. CDR3 length equals 15 residues.

This clonotype occurred a few times. V gene TRBV7-6 combines with J gene TRBJ2-2, with 7 bases identical to TRBD1. The CDR3 has 15 residues. The ends lost 9 bases at V and 3 bases at J; junction bases unmatched: 10. CDR1 is SGHVS and CDR2 is FNYEAQ in the germline V gene. CDR3 in amino acids: CASKHRGWDTGELFF. CDR3 in DNA: TGTGCCAGTAAACACAGGGGTTGGGACACCGGGGAGCTGTTTTTT.

Written as DNA, the CDR3 is TGCGCCAGCAGTCAATCGGACAGGGATAACCCTTACGAGCAGTACGTC. It translates to CASSQSDRDNPYEQYV. The chain employs TRBV23-1 and TRBJ2-7; 8 bases agree with TRBD1. TRBV23-1 is filed as an ORF, its function uncertain. Trimming removed 0 bases from V and 4 bases from J; junction bases left unmatched: 8. The CDR3 is 16 residues long.